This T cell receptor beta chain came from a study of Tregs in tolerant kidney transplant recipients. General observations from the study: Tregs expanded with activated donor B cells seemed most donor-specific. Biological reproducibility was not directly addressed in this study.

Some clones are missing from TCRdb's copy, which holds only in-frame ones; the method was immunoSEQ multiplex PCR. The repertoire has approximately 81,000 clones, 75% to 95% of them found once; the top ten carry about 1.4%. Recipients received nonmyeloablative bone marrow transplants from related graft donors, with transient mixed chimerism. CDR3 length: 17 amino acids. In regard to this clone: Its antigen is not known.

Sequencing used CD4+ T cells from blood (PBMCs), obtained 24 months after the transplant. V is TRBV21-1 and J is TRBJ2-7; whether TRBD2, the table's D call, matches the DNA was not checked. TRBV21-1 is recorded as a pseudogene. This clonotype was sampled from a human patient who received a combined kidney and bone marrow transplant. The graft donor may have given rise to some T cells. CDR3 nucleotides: TGTGCCAGTACCATAAAACAAGCTAGCGGGAGGGGGTACGAGCAGTACTTC. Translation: CASTIKQASGRGYEQYF.